These T cell receptor beta chains were read from a single sample in a study of monozygotic twins with inflammatory bowel disease. Reanalyzing the 5' RACE reads, TCRdb keeps one entry per CDR3 protein, without DNA. The listing contains about 330,000 distinct CDR3 sequences. Sequenced sample: blood. These TCRs come from a human donor with ulcerative colitis or Crohn's disease, or a healthy co-twin of an affected twin (not recorded which). Each CDR3 is given with its conserved first and last residue. Each record gives: J gene, V gene, CDR3 protein.

J: TRBJ2-7; V: TRBV5-1; CDR3: CASSKSSGGLNSYEQYF
J: TRBJ2-7; V: TRBV5-1; CDR3: CASSMTSGSPYEQYF
J: TRBJ1-2; V: TRBV4-1; CDR3: CASSHPGQGRGYTF
J: TRBJ2-5; V: TRBV27; CDR3: CASKGGKETQYF
J: TRBJ2-7; V: TRBV6-1; CDR3: CASSRRRPTLQSSYEQYF
J: TRBJ2-7; V: TRBV20-1; CDR3: CSARGAGGRYEQYF
J: TRBJ1-1; V: TRBV5-1; CDR3: CASSLMGLGENTEAFF
J: TRBJ2-7; V: TRBV28; CDR3: CASSRSRLVPYEQYF
J: TRBJ2-5; V: TRBV7-3; CDR3: CASSPGRTSGTEIQYF
J: TRBJ2-3; V: TRBV15; CDR3: CATSRGQTDTDTQYF
J: TRBJ2-2; V: TRBV15; CDR3: CATSRTKRDTGELFF
J: TRBJ1-2; V: TRBV20-1; CDR3: CSASLGGRGYTF
J: TRBJ2-5; V: TRBV27; CDR3: CASSPTGNRAPETQYF
J: TRBJ2-1; V: TRBV5-1; CDR3: CASSLASDRSAAFF
J: TRBJ2-1; V: TRBV11-1; CDR3: CASTQGLAGPQRSYNEQFF
J: TRBJ2-1; V: TRBV10-3; CDR3: CASGLGNEQFF
J: TRBJ2-1; V: TRBV28; CDR3: CASSSPPGGVDNEQFF
J: TRBJ2-7; V: TRBV5-1; CDR3: CASSFWTSGGGEQYF
J: TRBJ2-2; V: TRBV7-8; CDR3: CASSWLASYTGELFF
J: TRBJ1-6; V: TRBV12-3/TRBV12-4; CDR3: CASSLRPRLSYSQPLHF
J: TRBJ2-5; V: TRBV27; CDR3: CASSLDWTSGETQYF
J: TRBJ2-2; V: TRBV12-3/TRBV12-4; CDR3: CASSSQGYGELFF
J: TRBJ2-7; V: TRBV6-1; CDR3: CASSGQGEGEQYF
J: TRBJ2-3; V: TRBV5-1; CDR3: CASSLEGNWPDTQYF
J: TRBJ1-2; V: TRBV11-1; CDR3: CASSSKKSSTWDRDGYGYTF
J: TRBJ1-2; V: TRBV4-2; CDR3: CASSQEGGARSYGYTF
J: TRBJ1-1; V: TRBV3-1; CDR3: CASSQDWTGGMDTEAFF
J: TRBJ2-1; V: TRBV20-1; CDR3: CSARIMGRGGLRNEQFF
J: TRBJ2-2; V: TRBV4-1; CDR3: CASSQDHRQGAGELFF
J: TRBJ2-5; V: TRBV5-1; CDR3: CASSSGLEVDQETQYF
J: TRBJ2-2; V: TRBV5-6; CDR3: CASSFGTGTYGELFF
J: TRBJ1-4; V: TRBV6-1; CDR3: CASCLRGTHEKLFF
J: TRBJ2-5; V: TRBV7-9; CDR3: CASSLAGVAVETQYF
J: TRBJ2-3; V: TRBV6-1; CDR3: CASSDRLGGTDTQYF
J: TRBJ2-7; V: TRBV20-1; CDR3: CSARDWTGPSYEQYF
J: TRBJ2-7; V: TRBV27; CDR3: CASSPAPYSYEQYF
J: TRBJ2-1; V: TRBV7-8; CDR3: CASSLTRLAGSYNEQFF
J: TRBJ2-7; V: TRBV5-1; CDR3: CASSQVGTEYEQYF
J: TRBJ2-2; V: TRBV7-9; CDR3: CASSAQRGGPGELFF
J: TRBJ2-7; V: TRBV5-1; CDR3: CASSTIGTSGGTSYEQYF
J: TRBJ1-3; V: TRBV4-1; CDR3: CASSQERAGNTIYF
J: TRBJ2-4; V: TRBV23-1; CDR3: CASSPQTKNIQYF
J: TRBJ1-2; V: TRBV29-1; CDR3: CSVWAEANYGYTF
J: TRBJ1-1; V: TRBV18; CDR3: CASSPMAGPEAFF
J: TRBJ1-2; V: TRBV6-6; CDR3: CASTWRTGDGYTF
J: TRBJ2-3; V: TRBV19; CDR3: CASSREGQGGTDTQYF
J: TRBJ1-2; V: TRBV6-5; CDR3: CASSLAGGNYGYTF
J: TRBJ2-1; V: TRBV4-3; CDR3: CASSHLGTGLSTPQFF
J: TRBJ2-3; V: TRBV28; CDR3: CASSQGQGLTQYF
J: TRBJ2-1; V: TRBV7-2; CDR3: CASTPRRTGGSNEQFF
J: TRBJ2-1; V: TRBV5-1; CDR3: CASSAQGDEQFF
J: TRBJ2-3; V: TRBV10-3; CDR3: CAISEMLVLAGEMASTDTQYF
J: TRBJ2-5; V: TRBV4-1; CDR3: CASSLLPRGMEETQYF